This TCR beta chain is drawn from a study of T cells after posttransplantation cyclophosphamide. Study-wide results and caveats: Recipient CMV seropositivity and CMV reactivation strongly tracked TRB clonality.

Sampled 1 year posttransplant, controls received myeloablative marrow transplants, methotrexate and a calcineurin inhibitor. Sequencing used immunoSEQ multiplex PCR; TCRdb keeps in-frame clones, though not all of them. This sample has approximately 10,000 clones, with roughly four fifths found just once. Concerning this clone: Its antigen is still unknown.

Sequencing used PBMCs, obtained 367 days after allogeneic stem cell transplant with calcineurin inhibitor and methotrexate. The source of this sequence is a male patient aged 25 to 39 who received an allogeneic stem cell transplant from an unrelated donor, was CMV-positive, and had acute GVHD only. Some T cells may trace back to the graft donor.

The chain's CDR3 is CASSQDGVGYTF. CDR3 in DNA: TGCGCCAGCAGCCAAGACGGAGTCGGCTACACCTTC. This sequence joins TRBV4-3 and TRBJ1-2, with D unclear. CDR1 is LGHNA and CDR2 is YSLEER in the germline V gene. CDR3 length: 12 residues. With 0 bases removed from V and 8 bases from J, the gap between germline ends came to 7 bases.